The entry below gives a single T cell receptor (beta chain) sequence along with its context. Its antigen is not known. This entry belongs to a study of CD8 T cells in Susac syndrome. Study-level findings and limits: Acknowledgment was made by the study that its TCR sequencing and HLA analysis involved a relatively small number of individuals.

An amount of RNA that ranged from roughly 0.5 to 1 ug was reverse transcribed with random hexamers. Across 54 Vbeta and 13 Jbeta, TCR beta CDR3 was amplified with immunoSEQ multiplex PCR. A single record per CDR3 protein comes from TCRdb applying MiXCR to the immunoSEQ multiplex PCR reads. There are around 150,000 distinct CDR3 sequences in the sample; over 85% occur only once, and roughly 0.27% lies in the top ten. While CD8+ and CD4+ T cells were isolated negatively, TEMRA cells were enriched by FACS. Germline V CDR1 and CDR2: MDHEN, SYDVKM. CDR3 length equals 15 residues. Trimming stripped 6 bases from V and 0 bases from J, with 14 bases between.

The sample was CD8+ T cells from PBMCs. The receptor was derived from a human donor in good health. This chain uses TRBV28 with TRBJ1-1, with D unclear. CDR3 sequence reads: CASSSYGPLNTEAFF. For the CDR3, the DNA is TGTGCCAGCAGCTCCTATGGACCGCTGAACACTGAAGCTTTCTTT.